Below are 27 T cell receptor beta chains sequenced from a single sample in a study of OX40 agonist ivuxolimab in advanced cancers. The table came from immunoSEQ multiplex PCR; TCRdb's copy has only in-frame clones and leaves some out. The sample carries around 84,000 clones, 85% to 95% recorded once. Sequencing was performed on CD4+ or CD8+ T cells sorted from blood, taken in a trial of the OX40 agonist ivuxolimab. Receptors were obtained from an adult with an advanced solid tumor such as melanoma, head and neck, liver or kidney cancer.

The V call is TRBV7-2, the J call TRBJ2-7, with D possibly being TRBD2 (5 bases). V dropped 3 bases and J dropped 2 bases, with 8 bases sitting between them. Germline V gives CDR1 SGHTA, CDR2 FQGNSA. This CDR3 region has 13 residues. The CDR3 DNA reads TGTGCCAGCAGCTTTTTGCGGGCCTACGAGCAGTACTTC. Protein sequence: CASSFLRAYEQYF.

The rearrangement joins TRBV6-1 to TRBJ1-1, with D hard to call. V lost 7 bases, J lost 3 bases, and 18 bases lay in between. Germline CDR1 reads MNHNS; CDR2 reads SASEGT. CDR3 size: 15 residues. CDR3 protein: CASTLGGDLDTEAFF. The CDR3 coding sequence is TGTGCCAGCACTCTGGGAGGAGACCTGGACACTGAAGCTTTCTTT.

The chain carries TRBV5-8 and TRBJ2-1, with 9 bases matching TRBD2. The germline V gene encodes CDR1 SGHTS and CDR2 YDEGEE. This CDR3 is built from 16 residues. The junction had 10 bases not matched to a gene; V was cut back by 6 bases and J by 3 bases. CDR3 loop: CASIQGLAGIYNEQFF. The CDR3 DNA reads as TGTGCCAGCATCCAGGGGCTAGCGGGAATCTACAATGAGCAGTTCTTC.

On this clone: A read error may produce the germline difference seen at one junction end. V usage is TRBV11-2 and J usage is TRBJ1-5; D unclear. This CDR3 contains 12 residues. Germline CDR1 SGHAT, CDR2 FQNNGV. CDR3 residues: CASSIEGQPQHF. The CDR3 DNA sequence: TGTGCCAGCAGCATAGAAGGGCAGCCCCAGCATTTT.

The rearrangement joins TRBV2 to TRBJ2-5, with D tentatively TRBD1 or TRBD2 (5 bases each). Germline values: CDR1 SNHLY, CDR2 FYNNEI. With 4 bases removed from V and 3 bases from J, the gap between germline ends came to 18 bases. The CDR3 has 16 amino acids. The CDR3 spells CASSGGPGPGEETQYF. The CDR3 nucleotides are TGTGCCAGCAGTGGTGGGCCGGGGCCCGGAGAAGAGACCCAGTACTTC.

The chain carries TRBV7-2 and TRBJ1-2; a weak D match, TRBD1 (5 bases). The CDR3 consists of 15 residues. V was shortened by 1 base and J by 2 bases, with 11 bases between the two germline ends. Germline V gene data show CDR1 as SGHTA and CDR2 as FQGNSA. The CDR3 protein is CASSLGGASNYGYTF. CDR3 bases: TGTGCCAGCAGCTTAGGTGGGGCGTCCAACTATGGCTACACCTTC.

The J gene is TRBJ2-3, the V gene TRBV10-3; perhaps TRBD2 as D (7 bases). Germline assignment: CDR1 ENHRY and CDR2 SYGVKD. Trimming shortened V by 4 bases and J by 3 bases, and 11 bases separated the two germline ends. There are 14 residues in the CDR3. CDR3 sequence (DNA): TGTGCCATCAGTGGGGGGGGGCGGACAGATACGCAGTATTTT. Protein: CAISGGGRTDTQYF.

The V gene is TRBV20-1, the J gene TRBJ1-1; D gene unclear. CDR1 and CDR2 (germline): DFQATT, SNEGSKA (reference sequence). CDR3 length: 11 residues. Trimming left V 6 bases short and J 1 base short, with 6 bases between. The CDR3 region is CSAPENTEAFF. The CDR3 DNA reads TGCAGTGCCCCCGAGAACACTGAAGCTTTCTTT.

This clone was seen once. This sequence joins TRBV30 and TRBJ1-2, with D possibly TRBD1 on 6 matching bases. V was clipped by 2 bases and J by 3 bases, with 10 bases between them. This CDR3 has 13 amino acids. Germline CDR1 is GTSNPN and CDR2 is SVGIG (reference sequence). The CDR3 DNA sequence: TGTGCCTGGAGTCAGAGGGGGGACTATGGCTACACCTTC. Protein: CAWSQRGDYGYTF.

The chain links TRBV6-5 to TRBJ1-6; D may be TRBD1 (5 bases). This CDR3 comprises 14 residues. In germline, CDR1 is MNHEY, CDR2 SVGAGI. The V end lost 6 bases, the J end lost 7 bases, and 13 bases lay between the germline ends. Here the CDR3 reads CASSRDLQNSPLHF. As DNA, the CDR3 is TGTGCCAGCAGCCGGGACCTTCAGAATTCACCCCTCCACTTT.

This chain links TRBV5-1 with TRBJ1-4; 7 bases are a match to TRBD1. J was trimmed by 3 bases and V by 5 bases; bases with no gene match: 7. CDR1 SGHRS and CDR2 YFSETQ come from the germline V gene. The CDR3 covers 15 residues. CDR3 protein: CASRASGTANEKLFF. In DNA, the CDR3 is TGCGCCAGCAGGGCGTCCGGGACAGCTAATGAAAAACTGTTTTTT.

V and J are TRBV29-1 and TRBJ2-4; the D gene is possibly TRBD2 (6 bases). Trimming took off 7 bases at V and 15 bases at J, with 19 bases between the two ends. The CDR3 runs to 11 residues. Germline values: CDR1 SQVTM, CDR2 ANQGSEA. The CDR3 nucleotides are TGCAGCGCAGTACTGGGGAGGATGAGGTACTTC. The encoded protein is CSAVLGRMRYF.

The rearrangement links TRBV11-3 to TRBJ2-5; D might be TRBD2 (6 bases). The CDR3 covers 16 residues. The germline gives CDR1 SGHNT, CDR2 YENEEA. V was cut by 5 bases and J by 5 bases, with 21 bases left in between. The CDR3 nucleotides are TGTGCCAGCAGCCCGCGACTAGGCGACGGAGCGGAGACCCAGTACTTC. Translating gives CASSPRLGDGAETQYF.

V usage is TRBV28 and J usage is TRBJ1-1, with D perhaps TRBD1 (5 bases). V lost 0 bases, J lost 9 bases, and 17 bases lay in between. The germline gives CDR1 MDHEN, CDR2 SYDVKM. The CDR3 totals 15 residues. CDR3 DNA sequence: TGTGCCAGCAGTTTATGGGGGGTTGGCAGGTTAAAAGCTTTCTTT. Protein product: CASSLWGVGRLKAFF.

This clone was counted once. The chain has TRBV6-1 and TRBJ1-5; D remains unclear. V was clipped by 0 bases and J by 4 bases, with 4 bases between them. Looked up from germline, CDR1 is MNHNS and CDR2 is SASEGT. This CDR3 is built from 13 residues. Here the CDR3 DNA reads TGTGCCAGCAGTGAAGCGGGGAATCAGCCCCAGCATTTT. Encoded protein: CASSEAGNQPQHF.

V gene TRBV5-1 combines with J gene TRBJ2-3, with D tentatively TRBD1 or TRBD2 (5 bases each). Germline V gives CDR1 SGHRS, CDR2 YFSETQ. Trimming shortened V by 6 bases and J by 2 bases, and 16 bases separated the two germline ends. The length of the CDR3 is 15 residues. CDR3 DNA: TGCGCCAGCACGAGGGGCCCCCCGACCACAGATACGCAGTATTTT. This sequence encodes CASTRGPPTTDTQYF.

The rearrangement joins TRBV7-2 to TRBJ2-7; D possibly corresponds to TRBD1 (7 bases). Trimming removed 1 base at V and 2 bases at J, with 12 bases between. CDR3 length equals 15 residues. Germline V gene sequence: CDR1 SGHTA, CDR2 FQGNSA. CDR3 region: CASSLEGGGTYEQYF. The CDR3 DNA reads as TGTGCCAGCAGCTTAGAAGGAGGGGGCACCTACGAGCAGTACTTC.

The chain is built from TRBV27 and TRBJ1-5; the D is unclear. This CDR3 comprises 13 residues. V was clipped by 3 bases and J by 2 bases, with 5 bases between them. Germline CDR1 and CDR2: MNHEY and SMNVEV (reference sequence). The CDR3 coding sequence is TGTGCCAGCAGTTTTAACGGCAATCAGCCCCAGCATTTT. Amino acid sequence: CASSFNGNQPQHF.

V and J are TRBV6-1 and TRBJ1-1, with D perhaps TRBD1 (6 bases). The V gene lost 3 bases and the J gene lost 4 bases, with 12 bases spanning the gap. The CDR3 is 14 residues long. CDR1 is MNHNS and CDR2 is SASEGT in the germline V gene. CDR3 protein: CASSDTGNPTEAFF. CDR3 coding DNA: TGTGCCAGCAGTGACACAGGGAATCCCACTGAAGCTTTCTTT.

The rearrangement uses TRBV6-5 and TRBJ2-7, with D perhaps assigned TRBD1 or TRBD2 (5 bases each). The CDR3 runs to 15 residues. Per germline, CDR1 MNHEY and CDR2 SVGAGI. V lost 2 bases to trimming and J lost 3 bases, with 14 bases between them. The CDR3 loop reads CASSYRDRGVYEQYF. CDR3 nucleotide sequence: TGTGCCAGCAGTTACCGGGACCGAGGAGTCTACGAGCAGTACTTC.

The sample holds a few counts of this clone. CDR3 in amino acids: CASSGQINQPQHF. As DNA, the CDR3 is TGTGCCAGTAGTGGACAGATCAATCAGCCCCAGCATTTT. V and J are TRBV19 and TRBJ1-5; a possible D gene is TRBD1 (6 bases). The CDR3 length is 13 residues. From germline, CDR1 is LNHDA and CDR2 SQIVND (reference sequence). Trimming shortened V by 5 bases and J by 3 bases, and 8 bases separated the two germline ends.

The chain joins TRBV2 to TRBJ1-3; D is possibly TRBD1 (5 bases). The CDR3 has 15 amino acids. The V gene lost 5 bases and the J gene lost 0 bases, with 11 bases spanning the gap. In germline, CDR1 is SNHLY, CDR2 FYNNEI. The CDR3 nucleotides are TGTGCCAGCAGTCCCCAGGGTCTCTCTGGAAACACCATATATTTT. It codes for CASSPQGLSGNTIYF.

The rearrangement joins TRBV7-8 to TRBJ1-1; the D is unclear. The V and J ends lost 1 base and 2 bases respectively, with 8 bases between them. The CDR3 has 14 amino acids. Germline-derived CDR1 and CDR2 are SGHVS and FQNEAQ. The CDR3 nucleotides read TGTGCCAGCAGCTTAGGTCATTTTAACACTGAAGCTTTCTTT. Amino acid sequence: CASSLGHFNTEAFF.

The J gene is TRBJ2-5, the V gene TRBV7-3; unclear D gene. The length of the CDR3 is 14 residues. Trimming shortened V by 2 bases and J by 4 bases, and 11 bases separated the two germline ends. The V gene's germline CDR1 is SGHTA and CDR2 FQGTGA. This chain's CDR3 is CASSLVASRETQYF. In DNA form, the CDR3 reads TGTGCCAGCAGCTTAGTGGCTAGTAGAGAGACCCAGTACTTC.

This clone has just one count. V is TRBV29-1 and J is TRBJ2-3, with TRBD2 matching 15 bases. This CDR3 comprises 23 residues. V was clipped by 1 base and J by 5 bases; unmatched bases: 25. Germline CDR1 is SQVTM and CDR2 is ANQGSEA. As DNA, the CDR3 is TGCAGCGTTGAAGCAAAGGGACAGAGTGGGACTAGCGGGAGGAAGGCACTGTTAGATACGCAGTATTTT. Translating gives CSVEAKGQSGTSGRKALLDTQYF.

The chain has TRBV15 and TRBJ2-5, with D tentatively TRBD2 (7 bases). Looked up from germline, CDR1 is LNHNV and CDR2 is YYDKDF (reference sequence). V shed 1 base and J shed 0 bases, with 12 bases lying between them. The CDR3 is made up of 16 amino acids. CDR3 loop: CATSRVGGRNQETQYF. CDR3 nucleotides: TGTGCCACCAGCAGAGTCGGGGGGCGAAACCAAGAGACCCAGTACTTC.

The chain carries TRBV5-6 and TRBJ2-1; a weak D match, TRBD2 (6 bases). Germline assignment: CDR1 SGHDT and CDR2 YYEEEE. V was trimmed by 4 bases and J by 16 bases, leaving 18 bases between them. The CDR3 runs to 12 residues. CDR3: CASSLPGLGLFF. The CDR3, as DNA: TGTGCCAGCAGCCTTCCGGGACTTGGTCTATTCTTC.